A single sample gave rise to the 19 T cell receptor beta chains below, sequenced in a study of T cell responses to AZD1222 COVID-19 vaccine. Clones were sequenced by immunoSEQ multiplex PCR, and TCRdb holds only the in-frame ones, with some missing. The repertoire holds more than 70,000 clones, with 70% to 90% as singletons. The sample in question was peripheral blood, obtained on day 0 of AZD1222 vaccination. These receptor sequences come from an adult in good health.

This rearrangement joins TRBV6-5 to TRBJ1-4; the D gene is possibly TRBD1 (5 bases). The germline V and J ends were trimmed by 2 bases and 8 bases, with 15 bases remaining between them. Per the germline V gene, CDR1 is MNHEY and CDR2 is SVGAGI. The length of the CDR3 is 15 residues. The CDR3 nucleotides are TGTGCCAGCAGTTACGGGGGGGGTAGTAGGGAAAAACTGTTTTTT. It is translated as CASSYGGGSREKLFF.

The chain has TRBV27 and TRBJ2-4, with D possibly being TRBD1 (6 bases). The CDR3 length is 15 residues. V was pared by 10 bases and J by 6 bases, with 22 bases between. Germline V gene sequence: CDR1 MNHEY, CDR2 SMNVEV (reference sequence). This CDR3 is CATQRGRGLGNIQYF. As DNA, the CDR3 is TGTGCCACCCAAAGAGGCAGGGGCCTTGGAAACATTCAGTACTTC.

The chain links TRBV30 to TRBJ1-5, with D unclear. The CDR3 is 13 residues long. Deletions cut 5 bases from V and 0 bases from J, with 8 bases between. Germline loops: CDR1 GTSNPN, CDR2 SVGIG (reference sequence). The CDR3 sequence is CAWSTHSNQPQHF. The CDR3 region has the DNA TGTGCCTGGTCGACACATAGCAATCAGCCCCAGCATTTT. The full variable domain, rest sourced from reference TRBV30 and TRBJ1-5, is SQTIHQWPATLVQPVGSPLSLECTVEGTSNPNLYWYRQAAGRGLQLLFYSVGIGQISSEVPQNLSASRPQDRQFILSSKKLLLSDSGFYLCAWSTHSNQPQHFGDGTRLSIL.

This clone showed up just once. V and J are TRBV9 and TRBJ2-1; 12 bases agree with TRBD2. Per the germline V gene, CDR1 is SGDLS and CDR2 is YYNGEE. The CDR3 runs 14 residues. Trimming cost V 3 bases and J 5 bases; bases outside gene matches: 0. CDR3 amino acids: CASSGTSGNNEQFF. CDR3 nucleotide sequence: TGTGCCAGCAGCGGGACTAGCGGGAACAATGAGCAGTTCTTC.

The rearrangement joins TRBV5-1 to TRBJ2-7; tentative D call: TRBD2 (5 bases). Trimming took 1 base from V and 5 from J, leaving 13 bases between them. CDR1 and CDR2 from the germline V gene are SGHRS and YFSETQ. The CDR3 contains 14 residues. The CDR3 here is CASSLPAVFDEQYF. In nucleotides, the CDR3 is TGCGCCAGCAGCTTGCCAGCGGTCTTCGACGAGCAGTACTTC.

This chain connects TRBV18 to TRBJ2-5; 11 nucleotides line up with TRBD1. The CDR3 length is 16 residues. The germline CDR1 and CDR2 sequences are KGHSH and LQKENI. With 5 bases clipped from V and 1 base from J, the junction kept 6 bases outside the gene matches. CDR3 sequence: CASSISGTGGQETQYF. The CDR3, as DNA: TGTGCCAGCTCAATATCCGGGACAGGGGGCCAAGAGACCCAGTACTTC.

The chain uses TRBV5-1 and TRBJ2-6, with D tentatively TRBD1 or TRBD2 (5 bases each). Per the germline V gene, CDR1 is SGHRS and CDR2 is YFSETQ. The CDR3 contains 17 residues. Trimming pared 0 bases from V and 0 bases from J, leaving 10 bases between. CDR3 loop: CASSLVGRVSGANVLTF. CDR3 DNA sequence: TGCGCCAGCAGCTTGGTGGGACGCGTCTCTGGGGCCAACGTCCTGACTTTC. The full variable domain, with the rest looked up from reference TRBV5-1 and TRBJ2-6, is KAGVTQTPRYLIKTRGQQVTLSCSPISGHRSVSWYQQTPGQGLQFLFEYFSETQRNKGNFPGRFSGRQFSNSRSEMNVSTLELGDSALYLCASSLVGRVSGANVLTFGAGSRLTVL.

V usage is TRBV10-3 and J usage is TRBJ2-5; 9 bases are a match to TRBD1. The CDR3 is 14 amino acids. Losses at the gene ends were 7 bases for V and 3 bases for J; bases not matched to a gene: 6. Germline CDR1 is ENHRY and CDR2 is SYGVKD. The CDR3 loop reads CAITKGQGEETQYF. The CDR3 DNA is TGTGCCATCACTAAGGGACAGGGAGAAGAGACCCAGTACTTC.

The V call is TRBV10-3, the J call TRBJ1-2; TRBD1 is a possible D gene (6 bases). From germline, CDR1 is ENHRY and CDR2 SYGVKD. The V end lost 10 bases, the J end lost 4 bases, and 13 bases lay between the germline ends. This CDR3 comprises 12 residues. The CDR3 DNA follows: TGTGCCACAGGACAGTTCTCCTATGGCTACACCTTC. It is translated as CATGQFSYGYTF.

V usage is TRBV5-8 and J usage is TRBJ2-3; TRBD1 aligns across 9 bases. Germline V gene sequence: CDR1 SGHTS, CDR2 YDEGEE. V trimming: 4 bases; J trimming: 1 base; junction bases outside the gene matches: 7. The CDR3 has 16 residues. The CDR3 reads CASSLAGTGRTDTQYF. For the CDR3, the DNA is TGTGCCAGCAGCCTGGCCGGGACAGGGCGCACAGATACGCAGTATTTT.

The gene calls are TRBV19 and TRBJ1-4; D might be TRBD1 (6 bases). Germline CDR1 is LNHDA and CDR2 is SQIVND (reference sequence). The V gene lost 4 bases and the J gene lost 8 bases, with 17 bases spanning the gap. The CDR3 is 15 residues long. CDR3: CASSTRTVGREKLFF. CDR3 nucleotide sequence: TGTGCCAGTAGTACGCGGACAGTCGGAAGGGAAAAACTGTTTTTT.

The chain carries TRBV30 and TRBJ1-6; TRBD1 might be the D (5 bases). Trimming removed 6 bases at V and 0 bases at J, with 12 bases between. Per the germline V gene, CDR1 is GTSNPN and CDR2 is SVGIG (reference sequence). This CDR3 contains 15 residues. This CDR3 reads CACAGGSSYNSPLHF. CDR3 bases: TGTGCCTGTGCCGGGGGTAGCTCCTATAATTCACCCCTCCACTTT. The complete variable domain, with remaining parts taken from reference TRBV30 and TRBJ1-6, reads SQTIHQWPATLVQPVGSPLSLECTVEGTSNPNLYWYRQAAGRGLQLLFYSVGIGQISSEVPQNLSASRPQDRQFILSSKKLLLSDSGFYLCACAGGSSYNSPLHFGNGTRLTVT.

This clone was seen only once. This chain joins TRBV14 and TRBJ1-1, with D unresolved. The germline CDR1 and CDR2 sequences are SGHDN and FVKESK. This CDR3 region has 14 residues. Trimming removed 1 base at V and 5 bases at J, with 11 bases between. The CDR3 reads CASSQAYEQTEAFF. DNA of the CDR3: TGTGCCAGCAGCCAAGCGTACGAACAGACTGAAGCTTTCTTT.

This sequence joins TRBV5-1 and TRBJ1-1, with D tentatively TRBD1 (5 bases). The V gene's germline CDR1 is SGHRS and CDR2 YFSETQ. This CDR3 contains 14 residues. Trimming took 3 bases from V and 6 from J, leaving 15 bases between them. The CDR3 DNA sequence: TGCGCCAGCAGCTGGGACGGTGAAGTCGCTGAAGCTTTCTTT. Translating gives CASSWDGEVAEAFF.

V gene TRBV28 combines with J gene TRBJ2-1; perhaps TRBD2 as D (5 bases). This CDR3 region has 17 residues. Germline assignment: CDR1 MDHEN and CDR2 SYDVKM. Trimming stripped 5 bases from V and 7 bases from J, with 24 bases between. The CDR3 loop reads CASSPILGMGPGNEQFF. CDR3 DNA: TGTGCCAGCAGTCCCATACTTGGGATGGGCCCGGGGAATGAGCAGTTCTTC.

The rearrangement uses TRBV5-1 and TRBJ2-7, with D possibly being TRBD2 (5 bases). Deletions cut 4 bases from V and 0 bases from J, with 11 bases between. Germline V gene lookup returns CDR1 SGHRS and CDR2 YFSETQ. The CDR3 extends over 14 amino acids. This CDR3 is CASSPDGNSYEQYF. DNA of the CDR3: TGCGCCAGCAGCCCGGACGGGAACTCCTACGAGCAGTACTTC.

This chain links TRBV2 with TRBJ2-1, with 8 bases fitting TRBD1. There are 14 residues in the CDR3. V dropped 2 bases and J dropped 6; count of bases not matched to a gene: 3. The germline V gene encodes CDR1 SNHLY and CDR2 FYNNEI. CDR3 bases: TGTGCCAGCAGTGAACAGGGGGCAAGCAATGAGCAGTTCTTC. Its protein is CASSEQGASNEQFF.

This rearrangement joins TRBV5-1 to TRBJ1-1, with no clear D. V lost 0 bases to trimming and J lost 2 bases, with 11 bases between them. The CDR3 runs to 15 residues. Looked up from germline, CDR1 is SGHRS and CDR2 is YFSETQ. The CDR3 DNA follows: TGCGCCAGCAGCTTGGAAATCACTGTAAACACTGAAGCTTTCTTT. Encoded protein: CASSLEITVNTEAFF.

This clone was recorded once. The chain joins TRBV5-8 to TRBJ2-7; perhaps TRBD1 as D (6 bases). This CDR3 region has 15 residues. Trimming took 3 bases from V and 6 from J, leaving 19 bases between them. Germline V lookup: CDR1 SGHTS, CDR2 YDEGEE. CDR3 protein: CASSSGGQGKIEQYF. The CDR3 coding sequence is TGTGCCAGCAGCTCTGGGGGCCAGGGTAAGATCGAGCAGTACTTC.